This T cell receptor (beta chain) is from a study of shared clonotypes between healthy human individuals. General study findings and limits: Sequencing depth was predicted to influence how clonotypes are shared among donors. Naive CD4 clonotypes were shared across several donors at about 5%.

The CDR3 is 11 residues long. Germline assignment: CDR1 SNHLY and CDR2 FYNNEI. The ends were cut back, 5 bases at V and 5 bases at J, with 3 bases in the middle. The protocol was immunoSEQ multiplex PCR, while the TCRdb copy is restricted to in-frame clones and leaves out a portion. The table shows about 1.1 million clones, with around 78% occurring only once. The healthy adult donors were HIV-negative and reported no recent acute infections or vaccinations. A note on this clone: No antigen is known for it.

Material: memory CD4+ T cells from PBMCs. Subset of the sample: CD45RA-negative fraction. The TCR originated in a young man in good health. Some clones in this sample may be carry-over from other donors' samples. The rearrangement joins TRBV2 to TRBJ1-4; D is undetermined. The CDR3 coding sequence is TGTGCCAGCAGTCCCAATGAAAAACTGTTTTTT. Translation gives CASSPNEKLFF.